This TCR beta chain originates from a study of blood T cell repertoires in COVID-19. The overall study: From the United States, Italy and Spain came samples of acute and convalescent COVID-19.

Authors' data handling: Amplification with reference gene primers provided the estimates of nucleated cell counts. TCRdb keeps only in-frame clones here, not all; method: immunoSEQ multiplex PCR. The V and J calls and the clone size are those of that table, but D and trimming were determined from the DNA. The data contain over 250,000 clones, more than 70% of them singletons. The CDR3 consists of 17 residues. J gave up 8 bases and V 6 bases, and 11 bases lay outside the gene matches. Germline V lookup: CDR1 LNHDA, CDR2 SQIVND (reference sequence). This clone came up once. The V gene is TRBV19, the J gene TRBJ2-1, with 15 bases matching TRBD2. This clonotype originated in a woman between 40 and 55 years old who had recovered from COVID-19. Sample: peripheral blood. The CDR3 region has the DNA TGTGCCAGTAGACTCGGACTAGCGGGAGGGCCGGGGGATGAGCAGTTCTTC. Translated, it gives CASRLGLAGGPGDEQFF.